The 21 T cell receptor beta chains presented below share a single source sample, sequenced in a study of T cells in localized non-small cell lung cancer. TCRdb's table, derived via immunoSEQ multiplex PCR, lists solely in-frame clones and lacks some. Of about 40,000 clones listed, 81% are singletons. Sample: peripheral blood mononuclear cells, taken before any cancer treatment. The origin of the receptors is a male donor at least 60 years old with stage II lung adenocarcinoma.

The chain couples TRBV15 to TRBJ2-7; D possibly corresponds to TRBD1 (6 bases). The CDR3 runs to 14 residues. V was cut by 4 bases and J by 4 bases, with 14 bases left in between. CDR1 and CDR2 (germline): LNHNV, YYDKDF (reference sequence). CDR3 DNA: TGTGCCACCAGCATAGGGGACAAGGGATACGAGCAGTACTTC. This translates into CATSIGDKGYEQYF.

This clone was seen a few times. The chain is built from TRBV6-6 and TRBJ1-1; 7 positions match TRBD1. J was trimmed by 1 base and V by 6 bases; bases with no gene match: 8. Looked up from germline, CDR1 is MNHNY and CDR2 is SVGAGI (reference sequence). The CDR3 consists of 15 residues. CDR3 nucleotides: TGTGCCAGCAGCCCCTGGCAGGGGGGGAACACTGAAGCTTTCTTT. Translation gives CASSPWQGGNTEAFF.

V usage is TRBV7-9 and J usage is TRBJ1-2; 9 bases align to TRBD1. Germline V gene data show CDR1 as SEHNR and CDR2 as FQNEAQ (reference sequence). V lost 5 bases to trimming and J lost 1 base; unmatched junction nucleotides: 5. The CDR3 consists of 15 residues. The CDR3 reads CASSAGTGSNYGYTF. The CDR3 DNA reads as TGTGCCAGCAGCGCCGGGACAGGGAGTAACTATGGCTACACCTTC. Combining the CDR3 with reference TRBV7-9 and TRBJ1-2 gives the whole variable domain DTGVSQNPRHKITKRGQNVTFRCDPISEHNRLYWYRQTLGQGPEFLTYFQNEAQLEKSRLLSDRFSAERPKGSFSTLEIQRTEQGDSAMYLCASSAGTGSNYGYTFGSGTRLTVV.

Only a few counts were recorded for this clone. The V call is TRBV30, the J call TRBJ2-7; D is ambiguous. The germline V and J ends were trimmed by 2 bases and 3 bases, with 11 bases remaining between them. The germline gives CDR1 GTSNPN, CDR2 SVGIG (reference sequence). This CDR3 is 13 amino acids long. The CDR3 DNA reads as TGTGCCTGGAGTAAAACTACCTACTACGAGCAGTACTTC. Protein: CAWSKTTYYEQYF.

V and J are TRBV27 and TRBJ1-1, with TRBD1 as a possible D gene (6 bases). Deletions cut 7 bases from V and 4 bases from J, with 16 bases between. The germline V gene has CDR1 MNHEY and CDR2 SMNVEV (reference sequence). The CDR3 spans 14 residues. In nucleotides, the CDR3 is TGTGCCAGCACCTTGAAGGGGGGTGGCACTGAAGCTTTCTTT. As protein: CASTLKGGGTEAFF.

V gene TRBV18 combines with J gene TRBJ2-7, with TRBD2 as a possible D gene (6 bases). The CDR3 loop spans 15 amino acids. Looked up from germline, CDR1 is KGHSH and CDR2 is LQKENI. Between the trimmed V and J ends, which lost 3 bases and 8 bases, there was a span of 20 bases. The CDR3 DNA follows: TGTGCCAGCTCACCCTTTGACAGCGGGTCGGGGAAGCAGTACTTC. The encoded protein is CASSPFDSGSGKQYF.

The chain uses TRBV21-1 and TRBJ1-5. TRBV21-1 is tagged as a pseudogene. The CDR3 has 20 amino acids. The CDR3 bases are TGTGCCAGCAGCACCGGGAGGGACTCCCAACCCGCTTATAGCAATCAGCCCCAGCATTTT. Its protein product is CASSTGRDSQPAYSNQPQHF.

The chain uses TRBV28 and TRBJ2-7; no reliable D call. The V and J ends lost 4 bases and 8 bases respectively, with 6 bases between them. The CDR3 length is 10 residues. The germline gives CDR1 MDHEN, CDR2 SYDVKM. The CDR3 loop is CASSSSKQYF. The CDR3 region has the DNA TGTGCCAGCAGTTCATCAAAGCAGTACTTC.

The chain has TRBV9 and TRBJ2-1, with D tentatively TRBD1 (6 bases). Germline V CDR1 and CDR2: SGDLS, YYNGEE. This CDR3 has 13 amino acids. Trimming shortened V by 1 base and J by 9 bases, and 11 bases separated the two germline ends. CDR3 residues: CASSVTGSSEQFF. The CDR3, as DNA: TGTGCCAGCAGCGTAACAGGGAGTAGTGAGCAGTTCTTC.

The chain employs TRBV28 and TRBJ2-5, with D uncertain. The CDR3 is 13 residues long. V was shortened by 4 bases and J by 7 bases, with 13 bases between the two germline ends. Looked up from germline, CDR1 is MDHEN and CDR2 is SYDVKM. The CDR3: CASSSAPGATQYF. Written as DNA, the CDR3 is TGTGCCAGCAGTTCAGCCCCTGGCGCGACCCAGTACTTC.

This CDR3 is CASTLGAPLNTEAFF. CDR3 DNA: TGTGCCAGTACCTTGGGGGCACCCTTGAACACTGAAGCTTTCTTT. The V call is TRBV19, the J call TRBJ1-1, with D perhaps matching TRBD1 (6 bases). This CDR3 is 15 amino acids long. Trimming took 7 bases from V and 0 from J, leaving 15 bases between them. CDR1 LNHDA and CDR2 SQIVND come from the germline V gene (reference sequence).

This clone came up a few times. The chain combines TRBV4-3 with TRBJ1-1; no clear D. Between the trimmed V and J ends, which lost 1 base and 3 bases, there was a span of 18 bases. Per the germline V gene, CDR1 is LGHNA and CDR2 is YSLEER. This CDR3 has 17 amino acids. This CDR3 reads CASSQAPLFGPDTEAFF. CDR3 DNA: TGCGCCAGCAGCCAAGCTCCGTTGTTTGGCCCTGACACTGAAGCTTTCTTT.

The chain uses TRBV10-3 and TRBJ2-7; maybe TRBD2 (5 bases). This CDR3 spans 14 amino acids. V dropped 8 bases and J dropped 0 bases, with 14 bases sitting between them. CDR1 is ENHRY and CDR2 is SYGVKD in the germline V gene. Written as DNA, the CDR3 is TGTGCCATCCAGGAGGCAGTCAGCTCCTACGAGCAGTACTTC. Protein product: CAIQEAVSSYEQYF.

The chain links TRBV28 to TRBJ1-1; D not resolved. The CDR3 is made up of 10 amino acids. Germline CDR1 and CDR2: MDHEN and SYDVKM. Trimming pared 6 bases from V and 3 bases from J, leaving 2 bases between. CDR3: CASRHTEAFF. The CDR3 nucleotides are TGTGCCAGCAGACACACTGAAGCTTTCTTT.

This clone has more than one count but fewer than ten. The chain uses TRBV6-5 and TRBJ2-3, with 7 bases aligning to TRBD1. Germline V gives CDR1 MNHEY, CDR2 SVGAGI. The CDR3 has 14 residues. The trim removed 6 bases at V and 8 bases at J, leaving 11 bases unmatched. The CDR3 sequence: CASSLGQPVTTQYF. CDR3 bases: TGTGCCAGCAGCCTGGGACAGCCTGTCACTACGCAGTATTTT.

V is TRBV9 and J is TRBJ1-4; 9 bases align to TRBD1. The CDR3 covers 17 residues. Germline values: CDR1 SGDLS, CDR2 YYNGEE. Trimming at V came to 2 bases and at J to 0 bases, leaving 5 bases not matched to a gene. CDR3 region: CASSVSTGGTTNEKLFF. The CDR3 DNA follows: TGTGCCAGCAGCGTCTCGACAGGGGGGACAACTAATGAAAAACTGTTTTTT.

This chain links TRBV2 with TRBJ1-6, with D possibly being TRBD1 (6 bases). Deletions cut 7 bases from V and 8 bases from J, with 15 bases between. The CDR3 has 14 residues. Germline V gives CDR1 SNHLY, CDR2 FYNNEI. This chain's CDR3 is CASIRNRDHSPLHF. CDR3 nucleotides: TGTGCCAGCATAAGGAACAGGGACCATTCACCCCTCCACTTT.

CDR3 amino acids: CASSEEGFSNQPQHF. The CDR3 nucleotides are TGTGCCAGCAGTGAAGAGGGGTTTAGCAATCAGCCCCAGCATTTT. The gene calls are TRBV2 and TRBJ1-5, with D possibly TRBD1 on 5 matching bases. Trimming left V 1 base short and J 0 bases short, with 7 bases between. Germline V gene sequence: CDR1 SNHLY, CDR2 FYNNEI. There are 15 residues in the CDR3.

The chain has TRBV30 and TRBJ2-7, with a weak D call TRBD2 (7 bases). The CDR3 sequence is 14 residues long. V lost 7 bases and J 5 bases, leaving 21 bases between the germline ends. CDR1 GTSNPN and CDR2 SVGIG come from the germline V gene (reference sequence). The CDR3 bases are TGTGCCTTCTCTGGGGGGGGCCTCGGAGACGAGCAGTACTTC. Amino acid sequence: CAFSGGGLGDEQYF.

CDR3 in amino acids: CASSLGVRGEQYF. CDR3 DNA: TGTGCCAGCAGCCTTGGTGTTCGGGGAGAGCAGTACTTC. J is TRBJ2-7 and V is TRBV11-2; D perhaps matches TRBD2 (5 bases). Germline V gene data show CDR1 as SGHAT and CDR2 as FQNNGV. Deletions cut 5 bases from V and 7 bases from J, with 15 bases between. The CDR3 is made up of 13 amino acids.

This clone showed up just a few times. The chain links TRBV7-2 to TRBJ2-1, with 7 nucleotides matching TRBD1. The germline V gene encodes CDR1 SGHTA and CDR2 FQGNSA. The CDR3 sequence is 15 residues long. Losses at the gene ends were 5 bases for V and 4 bases for J; bases not matched to a gene: 8. The CDR3 DNA reads as TGTGCCAGCAGCCTCGACGCGACAGGGTACAATGAGCAGTTCTTC. Encoded protein: CASSLDATGYNEQFF. The variable domain in full, with the rest retrieved from reference TRBV7-2 and TRBJ2-1, is GAGVSQSPSNKVTEKGKDVELRCDPISGHTALYWYRQSLGQGLEFLIYFQGNSAPDKSGLPSDRFSAERTGGSVSTLTIQRTQQEDSAVYLCASSLDATGYNEQFFGPGTRLTVL.